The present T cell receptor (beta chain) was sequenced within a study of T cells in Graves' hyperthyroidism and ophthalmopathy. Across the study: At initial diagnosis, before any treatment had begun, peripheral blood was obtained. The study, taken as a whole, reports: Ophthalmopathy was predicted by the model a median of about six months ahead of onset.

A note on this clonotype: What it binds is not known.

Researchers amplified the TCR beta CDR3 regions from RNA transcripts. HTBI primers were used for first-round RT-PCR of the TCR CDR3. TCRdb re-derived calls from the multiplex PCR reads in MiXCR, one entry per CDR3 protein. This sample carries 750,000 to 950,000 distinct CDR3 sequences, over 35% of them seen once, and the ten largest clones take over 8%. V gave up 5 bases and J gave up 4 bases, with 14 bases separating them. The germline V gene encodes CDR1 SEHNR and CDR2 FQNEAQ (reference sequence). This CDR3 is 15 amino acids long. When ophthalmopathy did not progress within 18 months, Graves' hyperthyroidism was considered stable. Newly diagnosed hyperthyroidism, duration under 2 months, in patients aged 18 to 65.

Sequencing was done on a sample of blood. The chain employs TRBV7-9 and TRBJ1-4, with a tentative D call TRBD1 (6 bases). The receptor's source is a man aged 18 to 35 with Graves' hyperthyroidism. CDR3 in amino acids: CASSRPRTVNEKLFF. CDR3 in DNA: TGTGCCAGCAGCCGACCTAGGACAGTTAATGAAAAACTGTTTTTT.